Listed here are 12 T cell receptor beta chains from one sample, sequenced in a study of cytomegalovirus exposure and HLA in healthy donors. Amplification used 60 Vbeta primers and 13 Jbeta primers. Sequencing used immunoSEQ multiplex PCR; TCRdb keeps in-frame clones, though not all of them. The data hold about 100,000 clones, with 81% observed a single time. The material sequenced was PBMCs. The source of these receptors is a woman aged 70-85 years in good health and CMV-seropositive.

V is TRBV30 and J is TRBJ1-2; D uncertain. Germline V gives CDR1 GTSNPN, CDR2 SVGIG (reference sequence). CDR3 length: 12 amino acids. Trimming shortened V by 8 bases and J by 3 bases, and 13 bases separated the two germline ends. In DNA, the CDR3 is TGTGCCCGTGCCCGGGTGGACTATGGCTACACCTTC. Translation gives CARARVDYGYTF.

CDR3 nucleotide sequence: TGTGCCAGCAGCCTCTCGGGGTATAGCAATCAGCCCCAGCATTTT. Translating it yields CASSLSGYSNQPQHF. The genes are TRBV5-8 and TRBJ1-5; D is unclear. Trimming pared 4 bases from V and 0 bases from J, leaving 11 bases between. This CDR3 spans 15 amino acids. Looked up from germline, CDR1 is SGHTS and CDR2 is YDEGEE.

The chain joins TRBV27 to TRBJ2-1, with TRBD2 identical over 12 bases. Germline CDR1 reads MNHEY; CDR2 reads SMNVEV (reference sequence). The CDR3 length is 14 residues. J was trimmed by 7 bases and V by 5 bases; bases with no gene match: 3. This chain's CDR3 is CASSPTSGRNEQFF. The CDR3, as DNA: TGTGCCAGCAGTCCGACTAGCGGGAGAAATGAGCAGTTCTTC.

This clone occurred once. This chain joins TRBV9 and TRBJ2-2, with TRBD1 matching over 9 bases. Germline V lookup: CDR1 SGDLS, CDR2 YYNGEE. The CDR3 is 14 residues long. The V segment lost 7 bases and the J segment 5 bases; nucleotides outside the gene matches: 6. DNA of the CDR3: TGTGCCAGCGGGGGACAGGGCAGGACCGGGGAGCTGTTTTTT. Amino acid sequence: CASGGQGRTGELFF. The whole variable domain, filled in from reference TRBV9 and TRBJ2-2, reads DSGVTQTPKHLITATGQRVTLRCSPRSGDLSVYWYQQSLDQGLQFLIQYYNGEERAKGNILERFSAQQFPDLHSELNLSSLELGDSALYFCASGGQGRTGELFFGEGSRLTVL.

The rearrangement joins TRBV5-5 to TRBJ2-2, with D perhaps matching TRBD1 (6 bases). With 4 bases removed from V and 1 base from J, the gap between germline ends came to 14 bases. CDR1 SGHKS and CDR2 YYEKEE come from the germline V gene (reference sequence). The CDR3 consists of 16 residues. This chain's CDR3 is CASSMHRDKNTGELFF. DNA of the CDR3: TGTGCCAGCAGCATGCACCGGGACAAGAACACCGGGGAGCTGTTTTTT.

Here the CDR3 reads CASLASGAGTFGEQYF. CDR3 sequence (DNA): TGCGCCAGTCTGGCCTCCGGAGCGGGGACCTTCGGCGAGCAGTACTTC. The gene calls are TRBV23-1 and TRBJ2-7; 7 bases map to TRBD2. TRBV23-1 counts as an open reading frame of uncertain function. CDR3 length: 16 amino acids. The V segment lost 9 bases and the J segment 6 bases; nucleotides outside the gene matches: 20.

CDR3 DNA sequence: TGTGCCAGCAGCTTGGGGGGGGCTATTTACAATGAGCAGTTCTTC. Translated: CASSLGGAIYNEQFF. The chain uses TRBV28 and TRBJ2-1; D possibly corresponds to TRBD2 (7 bases). V was cut by 6 bases and J by 4 bases, with 16 bases left in between. Germline V gene data show CDR1 as MDHEN and CDR2 as SYDVKM. This CDR3 has 15 residues.

This rearrangement joins TRBV7-2 to TRBJ2-7; TRBD2 aligns across 8 bases. Germline-derived CDR1 and CDR2 are SGHTA and FQGNSA. With 3 bases clipped from V and 3 bases from J, the junction kept 1 base outside the gene matches. The CDR3 covers 13 residues. DNA for the CDR3: TGTGCCAGCAGCTTCACTAGCGGCTACGAGCAGTACTTC. This translates into CASSFTSGYEQYF.

There are a few counts of this clone. The CDR3 loop reads CASSGTSGIGETQYF. In DNA form, the CDR3 reads TGTGCCAGCAGCGGGACTAGCGGGATAGGAGAGACCCAGTACTTC. The chain carries TRBV27 and TRBJ2-5; 13 nucleotides agree with TRBD2. The J segment lost 4 bases and the V segment lost 6 bases, leaving 5 bases of the junction unmatched. The CDR3 is made up of 15 amino acids. CDR1 is MNHEY and CDR2 is SMNVEV in the germline V gene (reference sequence).

The chain carries TRBV19 and TRBJ2-7; 12 positions agree with TRBD2. This CDR3 contains 14 residues. CDR1 and CDR2 from the germline V gene are LNHDA and SQIVND (reference sequence). The ends lost 6 bases at V and 6 bases at J; junction bases unmatched: 6. CDR3 DNA: TGTGCCAGTAGGTCCGGGACTAGCGGGTTCGAGCAGTACTTC. Its translation: CASRSGTSGFEQYF.

J is TRBJ2-1 and V is TRBV11-2; TRBD1 aligns across 8 bases. Looked up from germline, CDR1 is SGHAT and CDR2 is FQNNGV. V was clipped by 5 bases and J by 6 bases; unmatched bases: 6. The CDR3 length is 14 residues. CDR3 region: CASSPRTGRNEQFF. The CDR3 nucleotides read TGTGCCAGCAGCCCTAGGACAGGGCGCAATGAGCAGTTCTTC.

This clone was detected a few times. J is TRBJ2-5 and V is TRBV13; 11 positions match TRBD2. The CDR3 spans 18 residues. The germline V gene has CDR1 PRHDT and CDR2 FYEKMQ (reference sequence). The ends lost 0 bases at V and 4 bases at J; junction bases unmatched: 10. The CDR3 is CASSLGLAGGVVGETQYF. The CDR3 region has the DNA TGTGCCAGCAGCTTAGGTCTAGCGGGAGGTGTTGTGGGAGAGACCCAGTACTTC.